The 2 T cell receptor beta chains below were found in one sample sequenced in a study of cytomegalovirus exposure and HLA in healthy donors. Produced via immunoSEQ multiplex PCR; TCRdb's table is partial and in-frame only. The sample includes roughly 330,000 clones, approximately 90% seen only once; the top ten take over 1%. Sequences were obtained from PBMCs. The receptors stem from a woman between 25 and 40 years old in good health and CMV-seropositive.

J is TRBJ2-5 and V is TRBV7-6; D call uncertain. Germline V CDR1 and CDR2: SGHVS, FNYEAQ. The ends were cut back, 5 bases at V and 5 bases at J, with 6 bases in the middle. The CDR3 has 11 residues. As DNA, the CDR3 is TGTGCCAGCAGCGGTGGTGAGACCCAGTACTTC. This encodes CASSGGETQYF.

J is TRBJ1-2 and V is TRBV19; D not certain. Trimming took 1 base from V and 2 from J, leaving 8 bases between them. In germline, CDR1 is LNHDA, CDR2 SQIVND (reference sequence). CDR3 size: 14 residues. The CDR3 reads CASSIGASNYGYTF. CDR3 nucleotide sequence: TGTGCCAGTAGTATAGGGGCGTCGAACTATGGCTACACCTTC.